The clone carrying this T cell receptor beta chain has a count of ten or more. As part of library construction, unique molecular identifiers were attached to individual cDNA molecules. TCRdb re-analysed the 5' RACE reads in MiXCR, keeping a single row per CDR3 protein. The sample has tens of thousands of distinct CDR3 sequences; roughly 4% are singletons. These data are taken from a study of early T cells in non-severe SARS-CoV-2 infection. Study-level background: Chains were unpaired, as sequencing was done on bulk RNA from unsorted whole blood.

V lost 7 bases and J lost 5, with 14 bases in between. This CDR3 region has 13 residues. CDR1 and CDR2 (germline): SQVTM, ANQGSEA. What was sequenced was whole blood. The chain employs TRBV29-1 and TRBJ2-2; D call uncertain. The TCR was taken from an adult who was a healthcare worker with PCR-confirmed SARS-CoV-2 infection or an uninfected control (not recorded which). Here the CDR3 DNA reads TGCAGCGCTCAGTTTGCAGATACCGGGGAGCTGTTTTTT. This translates into CSAQFADTGELFF.